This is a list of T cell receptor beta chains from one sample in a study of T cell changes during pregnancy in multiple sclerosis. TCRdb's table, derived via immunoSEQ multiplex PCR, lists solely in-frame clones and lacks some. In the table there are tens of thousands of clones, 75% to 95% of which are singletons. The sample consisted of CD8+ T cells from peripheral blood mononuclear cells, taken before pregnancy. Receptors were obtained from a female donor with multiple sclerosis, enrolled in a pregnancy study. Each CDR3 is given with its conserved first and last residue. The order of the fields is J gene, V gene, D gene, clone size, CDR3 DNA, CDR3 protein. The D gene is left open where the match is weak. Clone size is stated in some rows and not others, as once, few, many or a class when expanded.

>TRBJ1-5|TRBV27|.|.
TGTGCCAGCAGTTTGGGGGGAGGCCAGCCCCAGCATTTT
CASSLGGGQPQHF
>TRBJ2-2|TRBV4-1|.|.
TGCGCCAGCAGCCACCCGCCAGGGGCGAACACCGGGGAGCTGTTTTTT
CASSHPPGANTGELFF
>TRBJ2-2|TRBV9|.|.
TGTGCCAGCGGGAGTAGCCGGCGGTCCATCAACACCGGGGAGCTGTTTTTT
CASGSSRRSINTGELFF
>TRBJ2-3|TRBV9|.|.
TGTGCCAGCAGCGTAAGACAGGATAGCACAGATACGCAGTATTTT
CASSVRQDSTDTQYF
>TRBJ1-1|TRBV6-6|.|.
TGTGCCACCACCTCCCCCAGGGGCGCGGAGACTGAAGCTTTCTTT
CATTSPRGAETEAFF
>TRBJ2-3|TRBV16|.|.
TGTGCCAGCAGCCCTCCCCGAGATACGCAGTATTTT
CASSPPRDTQYF
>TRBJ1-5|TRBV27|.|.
TGTGCCAGCAGTTTGGCATGGAATCAGCCCCAGCATTTT
CASSLAWNQPQHF
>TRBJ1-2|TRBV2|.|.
TGTGCCAGCAGCGCCCTGGACTGGAATAGTAGGGGCTACACCTTC
CASSALDWNSRGYTF
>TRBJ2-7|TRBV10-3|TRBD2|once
TGTGCCATCACTCTGACTAGCGGGGGAATTGAGGGGTACGAGCAGTACTTC
CAITLTSGGIEGYEQYF
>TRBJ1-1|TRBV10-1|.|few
TGCGCCAGCAGTTTGGGACAGAACACTGAAGCTTTCTTT
CASSLGQNTEAFF
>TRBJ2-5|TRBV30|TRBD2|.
TGTGCCTGGAGTGTACCGGCTAGCGGGGTCCAAGAGACCCAGTACTTC
CAWSVPASGVQETQYF
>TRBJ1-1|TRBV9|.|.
TGTGCCAGCAGCGTAGGGGGCTCGTCCGAAGCTTTCTTT
CASSVGGSSEAFF
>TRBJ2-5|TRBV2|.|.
TGTGCCAGCGAGGGGGAGGGGGACCAAGAGACCCAGTACTTC
CASEGEGDQETQYF
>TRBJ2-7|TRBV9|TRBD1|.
TGTGCCAGCAGCTCGCACAGGGGTGAGGACCCTTACGAGCAGTACTTC
CASSSHRGEDPYEQYF
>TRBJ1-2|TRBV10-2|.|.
TGCGCCAGCAGTGAGGCAAGAGGAAACTATGGCTACACCTTC
CASSEARGNYGYTF
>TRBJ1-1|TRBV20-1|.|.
TGCAGTGCTCCACTCCAGGGGACAGCTTTCTTT
CSAPLQGTAFF
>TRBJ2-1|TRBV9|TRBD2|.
TGTGCCAGCAGCCCGAGGTGGGGGGGGGACAATGAGCAGTTCTTC
CASSPRWGGDNEQFF
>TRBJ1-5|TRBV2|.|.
TGTGCCAGCAGCGGGGATTCGGGTACCGGTCAGCCCCAGCATTTT
CASSGDSGTGQPQHF
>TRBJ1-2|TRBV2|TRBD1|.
TGTGCCAGCAGAACAGGGGACGGCTACACCTTC
CASRTGDGYTF
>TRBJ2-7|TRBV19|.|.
TGTGCCAGTAGCACAGGGGGGGGGCTCGAGCAGTACTTC
CASSTGGGLEQYF